Listed below are T cell receptor beta chains from one sample, sequenced in a study of Ad26.COV2.S vaccination and SARS-CoV-2 variants. The assay was immunoSEQ multiplex PCR, and TCRdb's table has in-frame clones only and misses some. The sample has fewer than 400,000 clones; around 91% are singletons. The source was peripheral blood, collected in a trial of Ad26.COV2.S vaccine versus placebo. Receptor source: a person aged 18 to 59 who received the Ad26.COV2.S COVID-19 vaccine or a placebo. CDR3s include the opening cysteine and the closing phenylalanine or tryptophan. Fields, in order: D gene, J gene, clone size, CDR3 length, V gene, CDR3 DNA, CDR3 protein. The D gene is left open where the match is weak. Not every row has a clone size; where given, it reads once, few, many or a size class.

NA | TRBJ2-5 | NA | 15 | TRBV19 | TGTGCCAGTAGTATAGGAGGTTTACACCAAGAGACCCAGTACTTC | CASSIGGLHQETQYF
NA | TRBJ2-3 | NA | 15 | TRBV18 | TGTGCCAGCTCACCACGGCGGGGCGGGTCAGATACGCAGTATTTT | CASSPRRGGSDTQYF
NA | TRBJ2-2 | NA | 15 | TRBV7-3 | TGTGCCAGCAGCTTATTTGAGGGGTCTACCGGGGAGCTGTTTTTT | CASSLFEGSTGELFF
NA | TRBJ2-2 | NA | 13 | TRBV10-1 | TGCGCCAGCCTTGCCCCCAACACCGGGGAGCTGTTTTTT | CASLAPNTGELFF
TRBD1 | TRBJ1-5 | NA | 16 | TRBV14 | TGTGCCAGCAGCCAAGCGGGACAGGCTCTCAATCAGCCCCAGCATTTT | CASSQAGQALNQPQHF
NA | TRBJ1-5 | NA | 14 | TRBV19 | TGTGCCAGTAGGTGGGGTCGTGGGAATCAGCCCCAGCATTTT | CASRWGRGNQPQHF
NA | TRBJ2-7 | NA | 12 | TRBV28 | TGTGCCAGCAACAGACCTTCCTACGAGCAGTACTTC | CASNRPSYEQYF
NA | TRBJ2-2 | once | 16 | TRBV11-3 | TGTGCCAGCAGCCCCCGACAGGCGGTAGGCACCGGGGAGCTGTTTTTT | CASSPRQAVGTGELFF
TRBD1 | TRBJ2-5 | once | 18 | TRBV2 | TGTGCCACCCTTAATCCCAGAACCCCCGGGACAGCTATAGAGACCCAGTACTTC | CATLNPRTPGTAIETQYF
NA | TRBJ1-2 | NA | 15 | TRBV24-1 | TGTGCCACCAGTGATTCGAAGCAGGTGGAGGGTGGCTACACCTTC | CATSDSKQVEGGYTF
NA | TRBJ1-1 | NA | 11 | TRBV20-1 | TGCAGTGCTAGAGATAGGACTGAAGCTTTCTTT | CSARDRTEAFF
TRBD1 | TRBJ2-1 | NA | 15 | TRBV19 | TGTGCCAGTAGTATTCAACACAGGGGATACGGTGAGCAGTTCTTC | CASSIQHRGYGEQFF
NA | TRBJ1-4 | NA | 17 | TRBV3-1/TRBV3-2 | TGTGCCAGCAGCCAAGGACAAGCTACTGAAGGGGGTGAAAAACTGTTTTTT | CASSQGQATEGGEKLFF
NA | TRBJ1-6 | NA | 18 | TRBV4-2 | TGTGCCAGCAGCCAAGCCCTTACAGGAGGCTCCTATAATTCACCCCTCCACTTT | CASSQALTGGSYNSPLHF
TRBD1 | TRBJ2-7 | NA | 12 | TRBV29-1 | TGCAGCGGCAGGACAGGGGAAGGCGAGCAGTACTTC | CSGRTGEGEQYF
NA | TRBJ2-1 | NA | 13 | TRBV7-3 | TGTGCCAGCAGCTCTCTAGTTAGCGGTGAGCAGTTCTTC | CASSSLVSGEQFF
NA | TRBJ1-2 | few | 13 | TRBV10-2 | TGCGCCAGCAGTGAGCGAACAGACTATGGCTACACCTTC | CASSERTDYGYTF
TRBD2 | TRBJ2-7 | NA | 15 | TRBV4-1 | TGCGCCAGCAGCCCTCAAAGCGGGAGCGGGTACGAGCAGTACTTC | CASSPQSGSGYEQYF
NA | TRBJ2-3 | NA | 14 | TRBV28 | TGTGCCAGCAGTTCACAGACAGTCACAGATACGCAGTATTTT | CASSSQTVTDTQYF
TRBD1 | TRBJ1-1 | NA | 19 | TRBV7-8 | TGTGCCAGCAGCCCTCTGAAACGGACAGGGCGGGGATCAGACACTGAAGCTTTCTTT | CASSPLKRTGRGSDTEAFF
NA | TRBJ2-1 | NA | 13 | TRBV15 | TGTGCCACCAGCCAGGAGAGCGGGAATGAGCAGTTCTTC | CATSQESGNEQFF
NA | TRBJ1-2 | NA | 13 | TRBV18 | TGTGCCAGCTCACCCGGACACAACTATGGCTACACCTTC | CASSPGHNYGYTF
NA | TRBJ1-3 | once | 14 | TRBV30 | TGTGCCTGGAGTCCGGACGCGGCTGGAAACACCATATATTTT | CAWSPDAAGNTIYF
NA | TRBJ2-4 | NA | 15 | TRBV4-3 | TGCGCCAGCAGCCAAGGGCGCGGAGCCAAAAACATTCAGTACTTC | CASSQGRGAKNIQYF
NA | TRBJ2-7 | NA | 14 | TRBV2 | TGTGCCAGCAGTCCTGGACAGCCCATCTACGAGCAGTACTTC | CASSPGQPIYEQYF
TRBD1 | TRBJ1-6 | many | 16 | TRBV6-1 | TGTGCCAGCAGTGAATTCCTTGGACAGGGGAATTCACCCCTCCACTTT | CASSEFLGQGNSPLHF
NA | TRBJ1-1 | once | 13 | TRBV10-2 | TGCGCCAGCAGTGCGGGGGAAGGGACTGAAGCTTTCTTT | CASSAGEGTEAFF
NA | TRBJ2-7 | NA | 15 | TRBV11-2 | TGTGCCAGCAGCTTAGTTCTTCAGGCGACCTACGAGCAGTACTTC | CASSLVLQATYEQYF
NA | TRBJ2-1 | NA | 16 | TRBV21-1 | TGTGCCAGCAGCAAAAGGGGGACTAGCGGGATCGATGAGCAGTTCTTC | CASSKRGTSGIDEQFF
TRBD1 | TRBJ2-7 | NA | 13 | TRBV7-2 | TGTGCCAGCAGGGAGACAGGGGCCTACGAGCAGTACTTC | CASRETGAYEQYF
NA | TRBJ1-4 | NA | 11 | TRBV28 | TGTGCCACCACGGATCAAGAAAAACTGTTTTTT | CATTDQEKLFF
TRBD2 | TRBJ2-3 | once | 20 | TRBV7-8 | TGTGCCAGCAGCTTAGGGCTAGGAGGGACTAGCGCCTCACGCACAGATACGCAGTATTTT | CASSLGLGGTSASRTDTQYF
NA | TRBJ2-1 | few | 11 | TRBV12-3/TRBV12-4 | TGTGCCAGCAGTTTGGGGAATGAGCAGTTCTTC | CASSLGNEQFF
TRBD1 | TRBJ1-6 | many | 15 | TRBV5-4 | TGTGCCAGCAGCTTAGGACAGGGGAGAAATTCACCCCTCCACTTT | CASSLGQGRNSPLHF
TRBD2 | TRBJ2-1 | once | 17 | TRBV28 | TGTGCCAGCAGTCCGGTCACTAGCGGGAGTTGGCCCAATGAGCAGTTCTTC | CASSPVTSGSWPNEQFF
NA | TRBJ2-1 | NA | 15 | TRBV7-2 | TGTGCCAGCAGCTTAGAGGCTAGCCGATACAATGAGCAGTTCTTC | CASSLEASRYNEQFF
TRBD2 | TRBJ2-1 | NA | 17 | TRBV10-3 | TGTGCCATCAGTGAGTCAACTAGCGGGTTCACCTACAATGAGCAGTTCTTC | CAISESTSGFTYNEQFF
TRBD2 | TRBJ2-7 | once | 15 | TRBV6-5 | TGTGCCAGCACTCCCCCTAGCGGGAGTTTTTACGAGCAGTACTTC | CASTPPSGSFYEQYF
TRBD1 | TRBJ1-5 | NA | 15 | TRBV13 | TGTGCCAGCAGCTTGGGAACGACAGGGGATCAGCCCCAGCATTTT | CASSLGTTGDQPQHF
TRBD2 | TRBJ2-1 | NA | 17 | TRBV19 | TGTGCCAGTAGTATAGGGACTAGCGGGAATGGCATGGGTGAGCAGTTCTTC | CASSIGTSGNGMGEQFF
TRBD1 | TRBJ2-2 | NA | 15 | TRBV27 | TGTGCCAGCAGTCCCATGGACAGGAGGCCCGGGGAGCTGTTTTTT | CASSPMDRRPGELFF
TRBD2 | TRBJ2-3 | NA | 17 | TRBV4-3 | TGCGCCAGCAGCCAAGAGGCGCTAGCGGGAGCGGCAGATACGCAGTATTTT | CASSQEALAGAADTQYF
NA | TRBJ2-1 | once | 14 | TRBV6-2/TRBV6-3 | TGTGCCAGCAGTCCCCGGACTACTCTCGTTCGACGGTTCTTC | CASSPRTTLVRRFF
NA | TRBJ2-2 | once | 14 | TRBV15 | TGTGCCACCAGCAATTTAGGGAACTCCGGGGAGCTGTTTTTT | CATSNLGNSGELFF
NA | TRBJ1-5 | NA | 15 | TRBV9 | TGTGCCAGCAGCGCAGATGCCGGGAGTAATCAGCCCCAGCATTTT | CASSADAGSNQPQHF
TRBD2 | TRBJ2-2 | NA | 18 | TRBV12-5 | TGTGCTAGTGGTGGGCGGGGACTAGCGGGAGAGAACACCGGGGAGCTGTTTTTT | CASGGRGLAGENTGELFF
NA | TRBJ2-7 | NA | 14 | TRBV4-1 | TGCGCCAGCAGCCAAGGTCTGAGCTCCTACGAGCAGTACTTC | CASSQGLSSYEQYF
NA | TRBJ2-1 | NA | 14 | TRBV19 | TGTGCCAGTAGTATTACGGGAAAGGCGAATGAGCAGTTCTTC | CASSITGKANEQFF
NA | TRBJ2-7 | NA | 12 | TRBV27 | TGTGCCCCGGGACATCGCTATTACGAGCAGTACTTC | CAPGHRYYEQYF
TRBD1 | TRBJ1-2 | NA | 15 | TRBV19 | TGTGCCAGTAGTTCGAGGGTGGACAGGGGTCCTGGCTACACCTTC | CASSSRVDRGPGYTF
NA | TRBJ2-7 | NA | 12 | TRBV28 | TGTGCCAGCAGTTTGGGAGCCTACGAGCAGTACTTC | CASSLGAYEQYF